This T cell receptor (beta chain) was observed in a study of shared clonotypes between healthy human individuals. Some 32,000 T cell genomes, or roughly 200 ng DNA, went into the sorted-subset replicate PCRs. The protocol was immunoSEQ multiplex PCR, while the TCRdb copy is restricted to in-frame clones and leaves out a portion. This table has around 1.5 million clones, approximately 98% appearing once. Per the germline V gene, CDR1 is SGHRS and CDR2 is YFSETQ. The CDR3 is 15 residues long. The germline V and J ends were trimmed by 0 bases and 3 bases, with 13 bases remaining between them. Broader study findings: Only blood samples were collected, and tissue repertoires likely differ. A reduction in generation probabilities was seen for non-shared clonotypes relative to those shared by all four donors. Represented diversity (both genetic and exposure-history) was limited by the small number of donors.

A remark on this clone: The antigen is undetermined.

The chain is built from TRBV5-1 and TRBJ2-7; D uncertain. This receptor was taken from a man younger than 45 in good health. Sequences were obtained from naive CD4+ T cells sorted from blood. Subset described: CD45RA+ positively selected. In nucleotides, the CDR3 is TGCGCCAGCAGCTTGGGCGGAACCCGCCACTACGAGCAGTACTTC. This gives the protein CASSLGGTRHYEQYF.